This entry describes one T cell receptor (beta chain). The repertoire was sequenced with immunoSEQ multiplex PCR; TCRdb's copy has only in-frame clones and lacks some. The repertoire holds about 330,000 clones, with 83% as singletons. These data are taken from a study of blood T cell repertoires in COVID-19. Germline CDR1 is SGHDT and CDR2 is YYEEEE. Losses at the gene ends were 6 bases for V and 8 bases for J; bases not matched to a gene: 6. The CDR3 totals 13 residues. This TCR derives from a woman in her 50s with acute or convalescent COVID-19. The genes are TRBV5-6 and TRBJ1-4; 8 bases match TRBD1. Sequenced material: peripheral blood. CDR3 amino acids: CASTDRVGEKLFF. The CDR3 bases are TGTGCCAGCACGGACAGGGTAGGAGAAAAACTGTTTTTT.